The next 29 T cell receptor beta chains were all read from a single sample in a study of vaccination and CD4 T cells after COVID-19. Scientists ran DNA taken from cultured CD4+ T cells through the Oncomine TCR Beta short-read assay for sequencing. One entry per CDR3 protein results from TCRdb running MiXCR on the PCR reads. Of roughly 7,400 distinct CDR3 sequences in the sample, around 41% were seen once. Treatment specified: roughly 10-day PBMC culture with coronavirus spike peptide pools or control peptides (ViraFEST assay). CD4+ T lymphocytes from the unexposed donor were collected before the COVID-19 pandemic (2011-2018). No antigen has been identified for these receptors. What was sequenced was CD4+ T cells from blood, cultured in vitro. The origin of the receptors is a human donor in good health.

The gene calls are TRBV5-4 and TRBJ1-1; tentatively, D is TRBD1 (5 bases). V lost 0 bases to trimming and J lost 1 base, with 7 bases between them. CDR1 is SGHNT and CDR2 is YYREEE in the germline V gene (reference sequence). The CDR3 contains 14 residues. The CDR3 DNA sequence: TGTGCCAGCAGCTTGGGGGACGAGAACACTGAAGCTTTCTTT. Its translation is CASSLGDENTEAFF.

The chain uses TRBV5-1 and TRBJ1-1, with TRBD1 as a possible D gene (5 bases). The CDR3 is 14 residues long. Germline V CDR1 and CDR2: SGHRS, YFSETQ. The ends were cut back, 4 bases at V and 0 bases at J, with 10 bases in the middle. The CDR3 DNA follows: TGCGCCAGCAGCGGGGGGACGGTGAACACTGAAGCTTTCTTT. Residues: CASSGGTVNTEAFF. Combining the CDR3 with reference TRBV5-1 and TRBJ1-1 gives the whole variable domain KAGVTQTPRYLIKTRGQQVTLSCSPISGHRSVSWYQQTPGQGLQFLFEYFSETQRNKGNFPGRFSGRQFSNSRSEMNVSTLELGDSALYLCASSGGTVNTEAFFGQGTRLTVV.

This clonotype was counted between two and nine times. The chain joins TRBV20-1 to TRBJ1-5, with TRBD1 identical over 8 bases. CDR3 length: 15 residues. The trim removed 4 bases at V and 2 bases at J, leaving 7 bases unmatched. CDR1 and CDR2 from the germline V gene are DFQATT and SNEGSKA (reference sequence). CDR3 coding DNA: TGCAGTGCTACCCGGACAGGGTTCGGCAATCAGCCCCAGCATTTT. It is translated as CSATRTGFGNQPQHF.

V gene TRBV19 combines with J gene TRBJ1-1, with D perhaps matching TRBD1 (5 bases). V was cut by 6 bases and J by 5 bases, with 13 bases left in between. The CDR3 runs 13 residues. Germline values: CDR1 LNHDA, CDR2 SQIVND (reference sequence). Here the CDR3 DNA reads TGTGCCAGTAGCGGGGCAAAGGGAACTGAAGCTTTCTTT. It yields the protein CASSGAKGTEAFF.

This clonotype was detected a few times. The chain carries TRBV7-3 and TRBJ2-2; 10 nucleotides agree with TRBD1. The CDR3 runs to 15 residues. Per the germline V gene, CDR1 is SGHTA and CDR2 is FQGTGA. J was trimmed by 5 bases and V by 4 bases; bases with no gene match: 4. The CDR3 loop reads CASSSRQGATGELFF. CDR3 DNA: TGTGCCAGCAGCTCACGACAGGGGGCGACCGGGGAGCTGTTTTTT.

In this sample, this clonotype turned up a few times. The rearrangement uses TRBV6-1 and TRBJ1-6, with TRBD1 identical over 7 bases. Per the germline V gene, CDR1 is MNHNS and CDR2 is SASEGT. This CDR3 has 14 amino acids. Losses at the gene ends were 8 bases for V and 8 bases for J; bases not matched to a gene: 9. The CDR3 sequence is CASGRQGGDSPLHF. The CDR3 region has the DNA TGTGCCAGCGGGAGACAGGGAGGGGATTCACCCCTCCACTTT.

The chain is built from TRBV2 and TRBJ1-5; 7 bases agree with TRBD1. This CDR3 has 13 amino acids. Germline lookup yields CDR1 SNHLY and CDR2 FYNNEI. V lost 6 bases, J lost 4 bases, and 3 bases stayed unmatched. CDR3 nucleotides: TGTGCCAGCAGGAGGGACAGTAATCAGCCCCAGCATTTT. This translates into CASRRDSNQPQHF. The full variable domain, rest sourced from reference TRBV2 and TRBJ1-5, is EPEVTQTPSHQVTQMGQEVILRCVPISNHLYFYWYRQILGQKVEFLVSFYNNEISEKSEIFDDQFSVERPDGSNFTLKIRSTKLEDSAMYFCASRRDSNQPQHFGDGTRLSIL.

CDR3 sequence reads: CSARRGGSGTEAFF. The CDR3 nucleotides read TGCAGTGCTAGAAGGGGGGGGTCGGGCACTGAAGCTTTCTTT. The chain combines TRBV20-1 with TRBJ1-1, with D possibly TRBD1 on 6 matching bases. V was trimmed by 2 bases and J by 4 bases, leaving 14 bases between them. Germline V gene data show CDR1 as DFQATT and CDR2 as SNEGSKA (reference sequence). This CDR3 is built from 14 residues.

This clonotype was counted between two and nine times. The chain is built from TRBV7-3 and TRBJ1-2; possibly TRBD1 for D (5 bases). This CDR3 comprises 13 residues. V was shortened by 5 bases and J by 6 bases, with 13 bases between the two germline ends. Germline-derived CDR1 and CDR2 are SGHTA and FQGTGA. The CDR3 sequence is CASSLGGAHGYTF. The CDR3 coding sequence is TGTGCCAGCAGCCTAGGAGGGGCGCATGGCTACACCTTC.

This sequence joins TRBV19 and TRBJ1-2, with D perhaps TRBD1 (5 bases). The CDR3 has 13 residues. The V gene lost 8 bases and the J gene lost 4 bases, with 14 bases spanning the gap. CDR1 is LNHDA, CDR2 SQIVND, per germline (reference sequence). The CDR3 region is CASLQELGYGYTF. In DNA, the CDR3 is TGTGCCAGTTTACAGGAGTTGGGCTATGGCTACACCTTC. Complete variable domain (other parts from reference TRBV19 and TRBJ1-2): DGGITQSPKYLFRKEGQNVTLSCEQNLNHDAMYWYRQDPGQGLRLIYYSQIVNDFQKGDIAEGYSVSREKKESFPLTVTSAQKNPTAFYLCASLQELGYGYTFGSGTRLTVV.

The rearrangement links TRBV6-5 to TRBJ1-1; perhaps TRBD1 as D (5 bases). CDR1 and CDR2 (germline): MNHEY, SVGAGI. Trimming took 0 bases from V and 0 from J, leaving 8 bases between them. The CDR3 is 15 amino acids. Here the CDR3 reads CASSYSGTVNTEAFF. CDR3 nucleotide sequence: TGTGCCAGCAGTTACTCCGGGACGGTGAACACTGAAGCTTTCTTT.

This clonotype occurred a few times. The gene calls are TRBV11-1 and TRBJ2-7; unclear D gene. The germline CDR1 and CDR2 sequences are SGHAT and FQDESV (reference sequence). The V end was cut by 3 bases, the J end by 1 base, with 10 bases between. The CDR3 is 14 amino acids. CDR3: CASSFRERSYEQYF. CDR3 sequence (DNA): TGTGCCAGCAGCTTCCGTGAAAGATCCTACGAGCAGTACTTC.

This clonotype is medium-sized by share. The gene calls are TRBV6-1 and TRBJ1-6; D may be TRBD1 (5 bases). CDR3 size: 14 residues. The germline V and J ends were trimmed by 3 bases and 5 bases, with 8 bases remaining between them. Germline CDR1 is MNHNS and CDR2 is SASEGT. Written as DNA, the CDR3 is TGTGCCAGCAGTGAGGGACCTGATAATTCACCCCTCCACTTT. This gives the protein CASSEGPDNSPLHF.

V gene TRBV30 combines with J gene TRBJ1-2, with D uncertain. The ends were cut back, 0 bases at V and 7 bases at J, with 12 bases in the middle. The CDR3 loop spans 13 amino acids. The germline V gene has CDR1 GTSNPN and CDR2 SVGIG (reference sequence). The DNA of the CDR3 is TGTGCCTGGAGTGTAATAGATCGGGGTGGCTACACCTTC. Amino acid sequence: CAWSVIDRGGYTF.

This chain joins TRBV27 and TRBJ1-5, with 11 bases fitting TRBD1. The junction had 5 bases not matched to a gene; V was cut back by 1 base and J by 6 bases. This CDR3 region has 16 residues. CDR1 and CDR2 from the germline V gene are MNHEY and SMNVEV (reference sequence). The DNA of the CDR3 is TGTGCCAGCAGTTTATGGGGGACAGGGGGAGGTCAGCCCCAGCATTTT. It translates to CASSLWGTGGGQPQHF.

In nucleotides, the CDR3 is TGTGCCAGCAGTGAGAGTCCAAATTCACCCCTCCACTTT. Encoded protein: CASSESPNSPLHF. The V call is TRBV27, the J call TRBJ1-6; D not certain. V gave up 5 bases and J gave up 7 bases, with 9 bases separating them. This CDR3 is built from 13 residues. The germline V gene encodes CDR1 MNHEY and CDR2 SMNVEV (reference sequence).

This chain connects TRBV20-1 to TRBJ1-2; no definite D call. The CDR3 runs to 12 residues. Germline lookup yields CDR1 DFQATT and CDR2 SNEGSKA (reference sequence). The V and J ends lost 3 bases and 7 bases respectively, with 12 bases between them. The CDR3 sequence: CSARVFGSGYTF. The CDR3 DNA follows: TGCAGTGCTAGGGTTTTTGGGAGTGGCTACACCTTC.

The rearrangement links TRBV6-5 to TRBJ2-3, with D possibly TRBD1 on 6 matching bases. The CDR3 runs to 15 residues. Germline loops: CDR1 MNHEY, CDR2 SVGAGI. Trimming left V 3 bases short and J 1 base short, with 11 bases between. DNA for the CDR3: TGTGCCAGCAGTTATATGGGGGCGCGCACAGATACGCAGTATTTT. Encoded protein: CASSYMGARTDTQYF.

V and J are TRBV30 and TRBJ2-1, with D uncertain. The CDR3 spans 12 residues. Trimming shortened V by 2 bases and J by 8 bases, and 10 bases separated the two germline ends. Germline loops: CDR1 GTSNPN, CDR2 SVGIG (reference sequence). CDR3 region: CAWSSILYEQFF. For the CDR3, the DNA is TGTGCCTGGAGTTCCATACTGTATGAGCAGTTCTTC.

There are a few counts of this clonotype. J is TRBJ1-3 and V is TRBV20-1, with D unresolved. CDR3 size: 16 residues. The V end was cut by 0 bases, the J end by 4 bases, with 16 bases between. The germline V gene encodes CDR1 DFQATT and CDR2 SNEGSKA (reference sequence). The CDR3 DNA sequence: TGCAGTGCTAGAGATTTGAGGAGGGCTGGAGGAAACACCATATATTTT. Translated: CSARDLRRAGGNTIYF.

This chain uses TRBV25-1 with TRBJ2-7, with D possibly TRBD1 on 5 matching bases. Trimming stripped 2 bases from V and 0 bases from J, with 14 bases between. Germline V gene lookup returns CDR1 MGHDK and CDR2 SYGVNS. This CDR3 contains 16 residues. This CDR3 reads CASSEPKGVLSYEQYF. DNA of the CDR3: TGTGCCAGCAGTGAACCCAAAGGGGTTCTCTCCTACGAGCAGTACTTC.

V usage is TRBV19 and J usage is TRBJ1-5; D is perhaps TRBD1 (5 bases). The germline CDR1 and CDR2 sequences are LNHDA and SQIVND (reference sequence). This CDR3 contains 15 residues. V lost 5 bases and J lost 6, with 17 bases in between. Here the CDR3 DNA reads TGTGCCAGTAGTGTGGAGGCCAGGGAACGTCAGCCCCAGCATTTT. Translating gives CASSVEARERQPQHF.

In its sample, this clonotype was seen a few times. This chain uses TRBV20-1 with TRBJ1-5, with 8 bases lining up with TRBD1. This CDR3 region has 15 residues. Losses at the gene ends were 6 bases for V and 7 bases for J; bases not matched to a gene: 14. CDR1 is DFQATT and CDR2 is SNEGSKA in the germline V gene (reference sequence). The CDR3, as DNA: TGCAGTGCGAAACGAGACGGGACAGGATCCCAGCCCCAGCATTTT. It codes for CSAKRDGTGSQPQHF.

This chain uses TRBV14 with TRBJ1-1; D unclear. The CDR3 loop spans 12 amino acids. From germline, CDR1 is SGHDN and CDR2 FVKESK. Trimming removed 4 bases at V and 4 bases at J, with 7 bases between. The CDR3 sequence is CASSRSSTEAFF. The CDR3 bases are TGTGCCAGCAGCCGTAGCTCCACTGAAGCTTTCTTT.

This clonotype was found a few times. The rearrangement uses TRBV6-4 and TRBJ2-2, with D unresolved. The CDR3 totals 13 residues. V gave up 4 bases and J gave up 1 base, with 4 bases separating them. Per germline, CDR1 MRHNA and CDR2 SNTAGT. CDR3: CASSAGNTGELFF. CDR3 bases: TGTGCCAGCAGTGCAGGGAACACCGGGGAGCTGTTTTTT.

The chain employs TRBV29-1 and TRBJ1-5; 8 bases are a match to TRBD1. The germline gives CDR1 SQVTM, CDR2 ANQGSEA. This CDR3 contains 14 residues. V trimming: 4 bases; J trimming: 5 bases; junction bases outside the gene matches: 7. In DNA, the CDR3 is TGCAGCGTTGGCGAGACAGGGGTGGATCAGCCCCAGCATTTT. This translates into CSVGETGVDQPQHF.

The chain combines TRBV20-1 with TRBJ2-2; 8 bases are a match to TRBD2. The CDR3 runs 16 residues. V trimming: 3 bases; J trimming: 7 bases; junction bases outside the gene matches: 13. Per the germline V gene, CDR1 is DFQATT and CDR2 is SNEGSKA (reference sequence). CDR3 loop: CSASTPGGPSHGELFF. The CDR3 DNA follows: TGCAGTGCTAGTACCCCGGGGGGGCCTTCGCACGGGGAGCTGTTTTTT.

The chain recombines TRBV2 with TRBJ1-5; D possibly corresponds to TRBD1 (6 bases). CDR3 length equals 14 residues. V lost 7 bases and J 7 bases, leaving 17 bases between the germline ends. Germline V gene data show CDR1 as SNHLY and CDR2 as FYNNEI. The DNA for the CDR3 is TGTGCCAGCAATCCGGGGGGCGCGAGGCAGCCCCAGCATTTT. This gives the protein CASNPGGARQPQHF.

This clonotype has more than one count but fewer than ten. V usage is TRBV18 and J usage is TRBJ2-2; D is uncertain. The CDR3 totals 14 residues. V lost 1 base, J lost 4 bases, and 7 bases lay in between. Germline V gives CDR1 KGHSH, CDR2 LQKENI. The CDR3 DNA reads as TGTGCCAGCTCACCACGGACGGGCACCGGGGAGCTGTTTTTT. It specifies CASSPRTGTGELFF.